The source of this TCR beta chain is a study of blood T cell repertoires in COVID-19. V gave up 2 bases and J gave up 6 bases; unmatched junction bases: 11. The CDR3 totals 17 residues. Germline CDR1 and CDR2: LNHNV and YYDKDF (reference sequence). Produced via immunoSEQ multiplex PCR; TCRdb's table is partial and in-frame only. The sample has roughly 260,000 clones; around 90% are singletons. Sequencing was performed on PBMCs or T cells enriched from blood (not recorded which). The sequence derives from a woman aged 30 to 39 with acute COVID-19. The genes are TRBV15 and TRBJ2-7; 12 bases align to TRBD2. The CDR3 DNA sequence: TGTGCCACCAGCAGACTGACTAGCGGGAGTAAACCTATCGAGCAGTACTTC. Amino acid sequence: CATSRLTSGSKPIEQYF.